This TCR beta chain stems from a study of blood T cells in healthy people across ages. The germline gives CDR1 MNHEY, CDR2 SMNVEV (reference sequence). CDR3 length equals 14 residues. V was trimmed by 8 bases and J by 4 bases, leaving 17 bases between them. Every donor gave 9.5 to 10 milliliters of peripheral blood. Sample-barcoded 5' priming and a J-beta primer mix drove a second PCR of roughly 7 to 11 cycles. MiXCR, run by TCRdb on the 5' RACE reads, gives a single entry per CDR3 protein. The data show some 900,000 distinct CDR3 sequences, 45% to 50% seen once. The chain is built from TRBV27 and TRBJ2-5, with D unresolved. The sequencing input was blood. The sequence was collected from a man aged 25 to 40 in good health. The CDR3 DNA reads TGTGCCAGCCTCCTCGGTCGGGCCCGAGAGACCCAGTACTTC. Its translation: CASLLGRARETQYF.